The 10 T cell receptor beta chains below all came from one sample that was sequenced in a study of blood T cell repertoires in COVID-19. Some clones are missing from TCRdb's copy, which holds only in-frame ones; the method was immunoSEQ multiplex PCR. Among under 250,000 clones listed, over 75% were seen once. Sequences were obtained from peripheral blood. The receptors come from a man aged 45-65 years with COVID-19, enrolled during active disease.

V usage is TRBV27 and J usage is TRBJ2-2; 9 positions agree with TRBD1. V was pared by 5 bases and J by 7 bases, with 17 bases of the junction left unmatched. The germline V gene has CDR1 MNHEY and CDR2 SMNVEV (reference sequence). The CDR3 sequence is 18 residues long. CDR3 amino acids: CASSTRYHRGQVGGELFF. The CDR3 nucleotides read TGTGCCAGCAGTACCCGCTATCACAGGGGGCAAGTCGGCGGGGAGCTGTTTTTT.

The gene calls are TRBV18 and TRBJ1-4; D may be TRBD1 (6 bases). V was pared by 3 bases and J by 7 bases, with 12 bases between. CDR1 and CDR2 (germline): KGHSH, LQKENI. The CDR3 has 14 residues. This CDR3 is CASSPRTGTEKLFF. CDR3 DNA: TGTGCCAGCTCACCGAGAACAGGGACTGAAAAACTGTTTTTT. The variable domain in full, completed from reference TRBV18 and TRBJ1-4, reads NAGVMQNPRHLVRRRGQEARLRCSPMKGHSHVYWYRQLPEEGLKFMVYLQKENIIDESGMPKERFSAEFPKEGPSILRIQQVVRGDSAAYFCASSPRTGTEKLFFGSGTQLSVL.

The chain is built from TRBV18 and TRBJ1-2, with 7 bases identical to TRBD1. The CDR3 consists of 14 residues. Germline values: CDR1 KGHSH, CDR2 LQKENI. V lost 2 bases and J lost 6; bases outside the gene matches: 6. The CDR3 sequence is CASSPKTGLDGYTF. CDR3 nucleotides: TGTGCCAGCTCACCAAAGACAGGGCTTGATGGCTACACCTTC.

This chain uses TRBV11-2 with TRBJ2-5; a weak D match, TRBD1 (5 bases). The CDR3 sequence is 15 residues long. Trimming left V 5 bases short and J 1 base short, with 14 bases between. Germline CDR1 is SGHAT and CDR2 is FQNNGV. CDR3 bases: TGTGCCAGCAGCCACTTCCGCAGGGTCCAAGAGACCCAGTACTTC. Translation: CASSHFRRVQETQYF.

Many counts were recorded for this clone. This chain joins TRBV20-1 and TRBJ1-6, with 8 bases matching TRBD1. The CDR3 length is 15 residues. Germline trimming cut 3 bases from V and 7 bases from J; bases unmatched to any gene: 8. The V gene's germline CDR1 is DFQATT and CDR2 SNEGSKA (reference sequence). CDR3 nucleotides: TGCAGTGCTAGTCGTGGACAGGGATTGAATTCACCCCTCCACTTT. Amino acids: CSASRGQGLNSPLHF.

The CDR3 DNA reads as TGTGCCAGCAGACCCGTAGTGGTTGTACAGGGGGGGAGCACAGATACGCAGTATTTT. Its protein product is CASRPVVVVQGGSTDTQYF. The gene calls are TRBV6-4 and TRBJ2-3, with D tentatively TRBD1 (8 bases). The CDR3 is 19 amino acids. V lost 6 bases and J lost 0, with 25 bases in between. Germline V gene sequence: CDR1 MRHNA, CDR2 SNTAGT.

This rearrangement joins TRBV3-1 (or the pseudogene TRBV3-2) to TRBJ2-7, with a possible D match to TRBD2 (5 bases). The CDR3 totals 15 residues. Germline CDR1 reads LGHDT; CDR2 reads YNNKEL (reference sequence). The V end was cut by 4 bases, the J end by 5 bases, with 18 bases between. Here the CDR3 reads CASSPLAPGMDEQYF. The CDR3 region has the DNA TGTGCCAGCAGCCCTCTCGCGCCGGGGATGGACGAGCAGTACTTC.

The rearrangement uses TRBV10-3 and TRBJ1-5; D remains ambiguous. V lost 4 bases and J 0 bases, leaving 10 bases between the germline ends. This CDR3 comprises 15 residues. The germline CDR1 and CDR2 sequences are ENHRY and SYGVKD. The CDR3 bases are TGTGCCATCAGTGTAGTCCTTGATAGCAATCAGCCCCAGCATTTT. Translating it yields CAISVVLDSNQPQHF.

J is TRBJ2-3 and V is TRBV28; 7 nucleotides line up with TRBD1. Trimming removed 5 bases from V and 2 bases from J; junction bases left unmatched: 4. Germline assignment: CDR1 MDHEN and CDR2 SYDVKM. This CDR3 is 14 amino acids long. The CDR3 loop reads CASSVTGITDTQYF. The CDR3 DNA is TGTGCCAGCAGTGTGACAGGGATCACAGATACGCAGTATTTT.

The sample holds one count of this clone. In DNA form, the CDR3 reads TGTGCCAGCAGCTTATCCTGGGGACTCGATAGCTCCTACGAGCAGTACTTC. Translating it yields CASSLSWGLDSSYEQYF. This rearrangement joins TRBV7-8 to TRBJ2-7; a possible D gene is TRBD2 (6 bases). CDR1 and CDR2 (germline): SGHVS, FQNEAQ. The V end lost 2 bases, the J end lost 0 bases, and 17 bases lay between the germline ends. The CDR3 is made up of 17 amino acids.